The 24 T cell receptor beta chains below all came from one sample that was sequenced in a study of tissue T cells after allogeneic stem cell transplantation. Using immunoSEQ multiplex PCR, the repertoire was profiled, and TCRdb retains in-frame clones only, with some absent. The sample lists a few thousand clones, under 60% occurring once. The time point here: mouse harvest day 7 after allogeneic transplant. Tail vein injection delivered 10^7 T-cell-depleted bone marrow cells and 10^6 splenic CD5+ T cells. Sequences were obtained from gut tissue. The receptors stem from a female BALB/c mouse given C57BL/6 T cells with graft-versus-host disease after an allogeneic hematopoietic cell transplant.

Of note for this clone: Any gene name here is a mouse gene name. The CDR3 end is not reached by the read, which stops 1 residue before it; the germline J gene fills it in. The chain is built from TRBV4 and TRBJ2-2; 9 nucleotides line up with TRBD2. Germline loops: CDR1 LGHDT, CDR2 YNNKQL (reference sequence). This CDR3 has 16 amino acids. J was trimmed by 3 bases and V by 3 bases; bases with no gene match: 5. The CDR3 sequence is CASSYHWGEDTGQLYF. The sequenced part of the CDR3 DNA is TGTGCCAGCAGCTACCACTGGGGGGAGGACACCGGGCAGCTCTAC.

Turning to this clone: Each gene name is a mouse one. From the germline J gene comes the end of the CDR3, since the read stops 1 residue before it. V is TRBV3 and J is TRBJ2-4; D call uncertain. Trimming removed 0 bases from V and 0 bases from J, with 1 base in between. The CDR3 covers 13 residues. The germline CDR1 and CDR2 sequences are SNHLY and FYNGKV (reference sequence). The CDR3 reads CASSLASQNTLYF. The CDR3 bases that were read are TGTGCCAGCAGCTTAGCTAGTCAAAACACCTTGTAC.

As to this clone: Any gene name here is a mouse gene name. Sequencing ends 1 residue short of the CDR3 end; the germline J gene provides the rest. The genes are TRBV16 and TRBJ2-5, with TRBD2 as a possible D gene (6 bases). In germline, CDR1 is SGHSA, CDR2 FRNQAP. The length of the CDR3 is 13 residues. Trimming cost V 1 base and J 6 bases, with 8 bases left between them. The sequenced part of the CDR3 DNA is TGTGCAAGCAGCTTAGGGGGGGAGGACACCCAGTAC. Translating gives CASSLGGEDTQY. The whole CDR3 region reads CASSLGGEDTQYF.

Regarding this clone: Gene labels here are mouse ones. Read sequence stops 1 residue before the CDR3 end, and the germline J gene provides the missing end. This chain joins TRBV23 and TRBJ2-7; TRBD1 is the table's D call and was not checked against the DNA. The CDR3 is 14 residues long. CDR1 KGHTA and CDR2 FQNQQP come from the germline V gene. The CDR3 DNA, read in part, is TGCTCCAGCAGTCCCGGGACAGGGGGCTATGAACAGTAC. It codes for CSSSPGTGGYEQY. The complete CDR3 reads CSSSPGTGGYEQYF.

On this clone itself: The gene names here belong to mouse. From the germline J gene comes the end of the CDR3, since the read stops 1 residue before it. The chain joins TRBV16 to TRBJ2-5, with a tentative D call TRBD2 (6 bases). Germline-derived CDR1 and CDR2 are SGHSA and FRNQAP. V dropped 0 bases and J dropped 2 bases, with 6 bases sitting between them. The CDR3 has 14 residues. The part of the CDR3 DNA that was read is TGTGCAAGCAGCTTAGATGGGGGCCAAGACACCCAGTAC. This gives the protein CASSLDGGQDTQY. From start to end, the CDR3 is CASSLDGGQDTQYF.

Note on this clone: Gene and germline names: mouse. The read terminates 1 residue ahead of where the CDR3 ends, so the germline J gene completes it. This chain uses TRBV26 with TRBJ2-3; D unclear. The CDR3 length is 13 residues. V dropped 3 bases and J dropped 0 bases, with 4 bases sitting between them. CDR1 and CDR2 (germline): KGHPV, FQNQEV (reference sequence). The CDR3 is CASSLASAETLYF. Partial CDR3 DNA: TGTGCCAGCAGTCTCGCCAGTGCAGAAACGCTGTAT.

This clone was seen a handful of times. The gene names given are mouse names. Read coverage stops 1 residue before the CDR3 terminus; the germline J gene supplies the remainder. V is TRBV2 and J is TRBJ2-7, with 9 bases matching TRBD2. V lost 0 bases and J lost 2; bases outside the gene matches: 5. Germline V gene data show CDR1 as LGHNA and CDR2 as YSYQKL. The CDR3 runs 16 residues. CDR3 protein: CASSQEGLGGTYEQYF. The sequenced part of the CDR3 DNA is TGTGCCAGCAGCCAAGAGGGGCTGGGGGGGACCTATGAACAGTAC.

This clone is categorized as large. Germline and genes: mouse. Read data end 1 residue before the CDR3 end; the end is taken from the germline J gene. The chain links TRBV30 to TRBJ2-7; 11 nucleotides agree with TRBD1. The length of the CDR3 is 13 residues. Germline CDR1 reads SQVVS; CDR2 reads ANEGSEA. J gave up 7 bases and V 3 bases, and 5 bases lay outside the gene matches. The part of the CDR3 DNA that was read is TGTAGTTCTAGGGGGACAGGGGGAGAGGAACAGTAC. Translation gives CSSRGTGGEEQY. The full CDR3 protein is CSSRGTGGEEQYF.

In regard to this clone: Genes here carry mouse names. The observed sequence ends 1 residue before the CDR3 terminus, with the missing tail filled in from the germline J gene. The chain recombines TRBV23 with TRBJ2-4; the listed D gene, TRBD2, was not tested against the DNA. The CDR3 covers 15 residues. The V gene's germline CDR1 is KGHTA and CDR2 FQNQQP. CDR3 bases read: TGCTCCAGCAGTCAGACTGGGGTTAGTCAAAACACCTTGTAC. Protein product: CSSSQTGVSQNTLY. The whole CDR3 is CSSSQTGVSQNTLYF.

Comments on this clone: Gene names refer to mouse genes. The DNA ends 1 residue before the CDR3 does, and the rest of the CDR3 is filled in from the germline J gene. The rearrangement joins TRBV4 to TRBJ1-6; 9 nucleotides agree with TRBD1. TRBJ1-6 is classed as an ORF, of uncertain function. There are 14 residues in the CDR3. The V gene end was trimmed by 6 bases and the J gene end by 7 bases; junction bases not matched to a gene: 4. The germline V gene encodes CDR1 LGHDT and CDR2 YNNKQL (reference sequence). The CDR3 bases that were read are TGTGCCAGCAGTCACAGGGGGCCCAATTCGCCCCTCTAC. It codes for CASSHRGPNSPLY. The complete CDR3 reads CASSHRGPNSPLYF.

Of note for this clone: Here the gene names and germline are mouse. The CDR3 end lies 1 residue beyond the end of the read and is filled in from the germline J gene. V and J are TRBV26 and TRBJ1-4; 8 nucleotides agree with TRBD1. The germline V gene encodes CDR1 KGHPV and CDR2 FQNQEV (reference sequence). The CDR3 has 13 amino acids. The V segment lost 4 bases and the J segment 7 bases; nucleotides outside the gene matches: 2. CDR3 amino acids: CASSPGGSERLFF. The sequenced CDR3 bases are TGTGCCAGCAGTCCAGGGGGCAGCGAAAGATTATTT.

This clone was counted a few times. Genes here carry mouse names. Sequencing ends 1 residue short of the CDR3 end; the germline J gene provides the rest. This chain joins TRBV29 and TRBJ2-5, with D possibly being TRBD1 (6 bases). The CDR3 has 13 residues. Trimming shortened V by 6 bases and J by 2 bases, and 9 bases separated the two germline ends. Germline CDR1 MSHET, CDR2 SYDVDS. The CDR3: CASSRDIQDTQYF. The sequenced part of the CDR3 DNA is TGTGCTAGCAGCCGGGACATCCAAGACACCCAGTAC.

With respect to this clone: Germline and genes here are mouse. The CDR3 end lies 1 residue beyond the end of the read and is filled in from the germline J gene. The chain couples TRBV31 to TRBJ1-3; 8 positions agree with TRBD1. Unmatched junction bases numbered 4, after V lost 0 bases and J lost 0 bases. Per the germline V gene, CDR1 is GKSSPN and CDR2 is SITVG. The CDR3 runs to 16 residues. The CDR3 is CAWSLGGQVSGNTLYF. The part of the CDR3 DNA that was read is TGTGCCTGGAGTCTAGGGGGACAGGTTTCTGGAAATACGCTCTAT.

In regard to this clone: Mouse gene names and germline throughout. The CDR3 is cut off 1 residue early in the read; its end comes from the germline J gene. The rearrangement joins TRBV1 to TRBJ2-2, with 11 bases lining up with TRBD2. This CDR3 is built from 15 residues. J was trimmed by 4 bases and V by 3 bases; bases with no gene match: 1. Germline V gene sequence: CDR1 NSQYPW, CDR2 LRSPGD (reference sequence). CDR3 DNA (partial): TGCACCTGCAGTGCGACTGGGGGGGGCACCGGGCAGCTCTAC. It translates to CTCSATGGGTGQLY. The entire CDR3 protein reads CTCSATGGGTGQLYF.

A note on this clone: Gene names and germline match the mouse. The CDR3 end falls 1 residue outside the read, so it is completed with the germline J gene. The chain combines TRBV26 with TRBJ2-1; D assignment may be TRBD1 or TRBD2 (5 bases each). The germline V gene encodes CDR1 KGHPV and CDR2 FQNQEV (reference sequence). This CDR3 comprises 14 residues. V lost 2 bases and J lost 7, with 12 bases in between. This chain's CDR3 is CASSLGAAGAEQFF. CDR3 DNA, as far as it was read: TGTGCCAGCAGTCTGGGGGCCGCGGGGGCTGAGCAGTTC.

As regards this clone: Gene labels here are mouse ones. The read is 1 residue too short to cover the CDR3 end, so that end is filled in from the germline J gene. The chain uses TRBV20 and TRBJ2-7; 9 bases fit TRBD2. The germline V gene has CDR1 GFQATS and CDR2 STVNSAI. The CDR3 covers 14 residues. After removal of 2 bases from V and 3 bases from J, the junction contained 5 bases not matched to a gene. CDR3 region: CGARPLGGCYEQYF. The CDR3 bases that were read are TGTGGTGCTAGGCCCCTGGGGGGGTGCTATGAACAGTAC. Filled out from reference TRBV20 and TRBJ2-7, the complete variable domain reads GALVYQYPRRTICKSGTSMRMECQAVGFQATSVAWYRQSPQKTFELIALSTVNSAIKYEQNFTQEKFPISHPNLSFSSMTVLNAYLEDRGLYLCGARPLGGCYEQYFGPGTRLTVL.

Only a few counts were recorded for this clone. Mouse gene names and germline throughout. The read falls 1 residue short of the CDR3 end, and the missing part is taken from the germline J gene. This chain joins TRBV26 and TRBJ1-4; the match to TRBD1 covers 9 bases. Germline CDR1 and CDR2: KGHPV and FQNQEV (reference sequence). The CDR3 loop spans 16 amino acids. With 1 base clipped from V and 3 bases from J, the junction kept 3 bases outside the gene matches. CDR3 loop: CASSLLQGAANERLFF. The sequenced part of the CDR3 DNA is TGTGCCAGCAGTCTGTTACAGGGGGCCGCCAACGAAAGATTATTT.

Notes on this clone: Here the gene names and germline are mouse. The read halts 1 residue ahead of the CDR3 end, with the missing end drawn from the germline J gene. The V gene is TRBV26, the J gene TRBJ2-2, with D possibly being TRBD1 (6 bases). V lost 0 bases to trimming and J lost 5 bases, with 13 bases between them. The CDR3 is 16 residues long. Germline values: CDR1 KGHPV, CDR2 FQNQEV (reference sequence). The CDR3 DNA, read in part, is TGTGCCAGCAGTCTGTCGATAGGGGGATGGACCGGGCAGCTCTAC. Translating it yields CASSLSIGGWTGQLY. The entire CDR3 protein reads CASSLSIGGWTGQLYF.

Concerning this clone itself: Mouse names are used for the genes. Read data end 1 residue before the CDR3 end; the end is taken from the germline J gene. This chain uses TRBV3 with TRBJ2-5; 11 bases fit TRBD1. CDR3 length: 14 residues. Trimming at V came to 5 bases and at J to 5 bases, leaving 3 bases not matched to a gene. Germline V gene sequence: CDR1 SNHLY, CDR2 FYNGKV (reference sequence). Partial CDR3 DNA: TGTGCCAGCAGCGTGGACAGGGGGCGAGACACCCAGTAC. This translates into CASSVDRGRDTQY. The entire CDR3 protein reads CASSVDRGRDTQYF. Full variable domain (remainder filled in from reference TRBV3 and TRBJ2-5): GPKVLQIPSHQIIDMGQMVTLNCDPVSNHLYFYWYKQILGQQMEFLVNFYNGKVMEKSKLFKDQFSVERPDGSYFTLKIQPTALEDSAVYFCASSVDRGRDTQYFGPGTRLLVL.

In its sample, this clone was seen a few times. Gene names refer to mouse genes. The read gets to within 1 residue of the CDR3 end, and the germline J gene fills in the rest. V is TRBV13-2 and J is TRBJ2-1; tentative D call: TRBD2 (7 bases). Trimming cost V 1 base and J 4 bases, with 12 bases left between them. The CDR3 totals 15 residues. In germline, CDR1 is NNHNN, CDR2 SYGAGS (reference sequence). Partial CDR3 DNA: TGTGCCAGCGGTGATAAAGGGGGGGAGTATGCTGAGCAGTTC. It encodes CASGDKGGEYAEQF. Given in full, the CDR3 is CASGDKGGEYAEQFF.

About this clone: The genes are named according to mouse. The CDR3 end falls 1 residue outside the read, so it is completed with the germline J gene. V gene TRBV16 combines with J gene TRBJ2-4; unclear D gene. Germline CDR1 SGHSA, CDR2 FRNQAP. The CDR3 extends over 11 amino acids. V was cut by 3 bases and J by 6 bases, with 4 bases left in between. This CDR3 is CASSLGNTLYF. The covered CDR3 bases are TGTGCAAGCAGCTTGGGGAACACCTTGTAC. Filled out from reference TRBV16 and TRBJ2-4, the complete variable domain reads NAGVIQTPRHKVTGKGQEATLWCEPISGHSAVFWYRQTIVQGLEFLTYFRNQAPIDDSGMPKERFSAQMPNQSHSTLKIQSTQPQDSAVYLCASSLGNTLYFGAGTRLSVL.

About this clone itself: Gene labels here are mouse ones. The read terminates 1 residue before the CDR3 end, so the remaining end is supplied by the germline J gene. The V and J genes are TRBV15 and TRBJ2-4, with 10 bases lining up with TRBD1. The V and J ends lost 6 bases and 2 bases, in that order; junction bases with no gene match: 2. Per germline, CDR1 SGHND and CDR2 FRSKSL. This CDR3 spans 14 amino acids. The CDR3 sequence: CASSRQGAQNTLYF. The covered CDR3 bases are TGTGCCAGCAGCCGACAGGGGGCTCAAAACACCTTGTAC.

This clone has just a few counts. Germline and genes: mouse. The CDR3 end is not reached by the read, which stops 1 residue before it; the germline J gene fills it in. The chain joins TRBV13-2 to TRBJ2-2; no clear D gene. V lost 2 bases, J lost 5 bases, and 4 bases lay in between. This CDR3 contains 12 residues. The germline V gene has CDR1 NNHNN and CDR2 SYGAGS (reference sequence). CDR3 DNA, as far as it was read: TGTGCCAGCGGTGACGGGACCGGGCAGCTCTAC. Translated: CASGDGTGQLY. From start to end, the CDR3 is CASGDGTGQLYF.

This clone was observed a few times. Germline and genes: mouse. The read comes to an end 1 residue before the CDR3 does, leaving the germline J gene to fill in the end. V and J are TRBV26 and TRBJ2-7; D gene uncertain. V was clipped by 0 bases and J by 9 bases, with 3 bases between them. The germline CDR1 and CDR2 sequences are KGHPV and FQNQEV (reference sequence). This CDR3 region has 10 residues. The CDR3 reads CASSLSAQYF. CDR3 DNA (partial): TGTGCCAGCAGTCTGTCAGCACAGTAC.